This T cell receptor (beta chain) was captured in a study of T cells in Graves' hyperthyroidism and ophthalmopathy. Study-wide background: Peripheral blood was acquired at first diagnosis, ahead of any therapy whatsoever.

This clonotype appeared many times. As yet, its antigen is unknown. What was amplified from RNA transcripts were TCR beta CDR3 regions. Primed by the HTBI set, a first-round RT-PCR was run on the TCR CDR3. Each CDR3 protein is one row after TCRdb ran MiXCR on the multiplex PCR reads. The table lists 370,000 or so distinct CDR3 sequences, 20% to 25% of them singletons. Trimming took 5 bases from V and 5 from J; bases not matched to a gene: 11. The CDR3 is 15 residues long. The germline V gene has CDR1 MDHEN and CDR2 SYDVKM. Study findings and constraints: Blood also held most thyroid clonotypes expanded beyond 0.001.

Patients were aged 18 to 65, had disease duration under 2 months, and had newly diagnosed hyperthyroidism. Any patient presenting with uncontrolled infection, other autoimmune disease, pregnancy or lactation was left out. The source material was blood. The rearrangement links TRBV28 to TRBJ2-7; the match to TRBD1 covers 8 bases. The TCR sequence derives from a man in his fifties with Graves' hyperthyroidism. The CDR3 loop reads CASSRTDRDIHEQYF. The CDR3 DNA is TGTGCCAGCAGTCGAACGGACAGGGACATCCACGAGCAGTACTTC.